A selection of T cell receptor beta chains follows, all from one sample in a study of regulatory T cells in long-lasting Graves disease. Each CDR3 protein gets one entry after TCRdb re-called the multiplex PCR reads with MiXCR. The sample lists 300,000 or so distinct CDR3 sequences, around a fifth occurring once. Here the sequenced sample was peripheral blood mononuclear cells (PBMCs), taken when the disease was refractory, from a patient treated with antithyroid drugs. The receptors were sampled from a female donor with Graves disease. Each CDR3 is given with its conserved first and last residue. A D gene is named only where the DNA matches it firmly. Part of the rows lack a size; the others show once, few, many or a class for expanded clones.

v_gene	abundance	d_gene	j_gene	CDR3aa	CDR3nt
TRBV11-2	many	-	TRBJ1-2	CASSSIAGIGYGYTF	TGTGCCAGCAGCTCCATAGCTGGGATAGGCTATGGCTACACCTTC
TRBV28	many	-	TRBJ1-1	CASSNPFLDLDTEAFF	TGTGCCAGCAGTAACCCCTTTTTAGACTTGGACACTGAAGCTTTCTTT
TRBV6-2/TRBV6-3	-	TRBD1	TRBJ2-1	CASGGWGTPGTGSYNEQFF	TGTGCCAGCGGTGGGTGGGGTACCCCCGGGACAGGGTCCTACAATGAGCAGTTCTTC
TRBV9	-	TRBD1	TRBJ2-1	CASNNNRDRVVDEQFF	TGTGCCAGCAACAACAACCGGGACAGGGTTGTCGATGAGCAGTTCTTC
TRBV20-1	many	-	TRBJ2-7	CSPYSPYEQYF	TGCAGCCCATACAGTCCCTACGAGCAGTACTTC
TRBV7-2	many	TRBD1	TRBJ2-4	CASSSPGQKNIQYF	TGTGCCAGCAGCTCCCCGGGACAGAAAAACATTCAGTACTTC
TRBV7-2	-	TRBD1	TRBJ1-1	CASSQRTGGSAWMNTEASF	TGTGCCAGCAGCCAACGGACAGGGGGTTCCGCCTGGATGAACACTGAAGCTTCCTTT
TRBV20-1	-	-	TRBJ2-7	CSTRAPRGGQTYEQYF	TGCAGTACTAGAGCACCCCGGGGAGGCCAAACCTACGAGCAGTACTTC
TRBV5-6	few	-	TRBJ2-5	CASSIIQVSPQETQYF	TGTGCCAGCAGCATAATACAGGTTTCTCCCCAAGAGACCCAGTACTTC
TRBV28	many	-	TRBJ1-4	CASSLWREEKLFF	TGTGCCAGCAGTTTGTGGAGGGAAGAAAAACTGTTTTTT
TRBV3-1	few	-	TRBJ2-7	CASSPPAPDSYEQYF	TGTGCCAGCAGCCCCCCCGCGCCGGATTCCTACGAGCAGTACTTC
TRBV7-9	many	TRBD1	TRBJ2-7	CASSSSGGEQYF	TGTGCCAGCAGCTCCTCAGGGGGCGAGCAGTACTTC
TRBV2	few	TRBD2	TRBJ2-1	CASKGLAGGNEQFF	TGTGCCAGCAAGGGGCTAGCGGGAGGCAATGAGCAGTTCTTC
TRBV6-1	-	-	TRBJ2-2	CASKPGQMGLRGAGELFF	TGTGCCAGCAAGCCGGGACAGATGGGACTCCGTGGAGCCGGGGAGCTGTTTTTT
TRBV18	many	TRBD1	TRBJ1-1	CASSPLQGAVTEAFF	TGTGCCAGCTCACCACTCCAGGGGGCGGTCACTGAAGCTTTCTTT
TRBV3-1	-	-	TRBJ1-1	CASSTYGRAEAFF	TGTGCCAGCAGCACTTACGGGCGGGCCGAAGCTTTCTTT